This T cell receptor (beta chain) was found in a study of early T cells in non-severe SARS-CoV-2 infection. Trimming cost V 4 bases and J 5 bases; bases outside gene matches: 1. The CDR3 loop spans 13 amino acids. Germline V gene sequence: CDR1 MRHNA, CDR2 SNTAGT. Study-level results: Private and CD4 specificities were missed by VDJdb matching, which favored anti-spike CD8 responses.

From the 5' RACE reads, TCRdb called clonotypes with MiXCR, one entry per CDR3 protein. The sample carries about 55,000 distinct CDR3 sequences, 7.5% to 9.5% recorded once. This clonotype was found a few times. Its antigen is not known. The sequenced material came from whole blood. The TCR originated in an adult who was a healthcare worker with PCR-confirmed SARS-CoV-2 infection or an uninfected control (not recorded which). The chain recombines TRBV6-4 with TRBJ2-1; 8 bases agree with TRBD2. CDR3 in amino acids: CASSAGGHNEQFF. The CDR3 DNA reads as TGTGCCAGCAGTGCGGGGGGGCACAATGAGCAGTTCTTC.